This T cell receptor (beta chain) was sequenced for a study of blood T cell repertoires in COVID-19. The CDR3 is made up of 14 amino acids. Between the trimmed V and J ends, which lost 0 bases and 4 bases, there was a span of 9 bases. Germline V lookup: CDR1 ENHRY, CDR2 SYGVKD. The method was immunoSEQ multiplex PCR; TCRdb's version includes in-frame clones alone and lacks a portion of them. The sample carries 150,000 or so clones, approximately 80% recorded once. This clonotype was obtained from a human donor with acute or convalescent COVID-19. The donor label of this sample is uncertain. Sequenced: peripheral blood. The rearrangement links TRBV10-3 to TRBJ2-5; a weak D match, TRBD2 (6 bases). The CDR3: CAISESGGTETQYF. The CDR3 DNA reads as TGTGCCATCAGTGAGTCGGGGGGTACAGAGACCCAGTACTTC.